These 10 T cell receptor beta chains share one sample of origin, sequenced in a study of T cell repertoires in cytomegalovirus infection. MiXCR was run by TCRdb on the reads, yielding one entry per CDR3 protein. The sample has roughly 920,000 distinct CDR3 sequences, about 33% seen once. These receptors are not linked to any known antigen. This specimen consisted of cultured CD8+ T cells from PBMCs, obtained from culture after CMV antigen stimulation. These receptors were collected from a human donor in good health (CMV status not recorded). Some clones in this sample may be carry-over from other donors' samples.

The J gene is TRBJ2-5, the V gene TRBV7-6, with D possibly matching TRBD1 (7 bases). V lost 5 bases and J 2 bases, leaving 15 bases between the germline ends. Germline V lookup: CDR1 SGHVS, CDR2 FNYEAQ. There are 15 residues in the CDR3. CDR3 in DNA: TGTGCCAGCAGCCCGACTAGGGGGCGACAAGAGACCCAGTACTTC. It encodes CASSPTRGRQETQYF.

The V call is TRBV18, the J call TRBJ2-5; D perhaps matches TRBD1 (6 bases). Germline V gene sequence: CDR1 KGHSH, CDR2 LQKENI. Trimming took 0 bases from V and 4 from J, leaving 21 bases between them. CDR3 length: 18 amino acids. CDR3 amino acids: CASSPPAWGRGERETQYF. The DNA for the CDR3 is TGTGCCAGCTCACCACCGGCCTGGGGGCGAGGGGAGAGAGAGACCCAGTACTTC.

This clonotype appeared many times. The chain combines TRBV7-2 with TRBJ2-5; 8 nucleotides align to TRBD2. Germline V gene sequence: CDR1 SGHTA, CDR2 FQGNSA. This CDR3 has 14 amino acids. V dropped 5 bases and J dropped 5; count of bases not matched to a gene: 7. The CDR3 is CASSSRTGGETQYF. CDR3 DNA: TGTGCCAGCAGCAGTCGGACGGGGGGGGAGACCCAGTACTTC.

The chain carries TRBV4-1 and TRBJ2-5; TRBD1 is a possible D gene (5 bases). The CDR3 has 13 residues. The ends were cut back, 1 base at V and 4 bases at J, with 7 bases in the middle. Germline CDR1 MGHRA, CDR2 YSYEKL. The CDR3 DNA sequence: TGCGCCAGCAGCCAAGTTCAGGGAGAGACCCAGTACTTC. Translating it yields CASSQVQGETQYF.

The chain employs TRBV2 and TRBJ2-1, with 7 nucleotides matching TRBD2. This CDR3 region has 16 residues. Per the germline V gene, CDR1 is SNHLY and CDR2 is FYNNEI. Losses at the gene ends were 4 bases for V and 5 bases for J; bases not matched to a gene: 11. Written as DNA, the CDR3 is TGTGCCAGCAGTGCCTCTACTTGGACTAGTAACAATGAGCAGTTCTTC. Protein: CASSASTWTSNNEQFF.

About this clonotype: A much larger clone is a single base away; this may be a read error. V is TRBV6-6 and J is TRBJ2-3; D is perhaps TRBD2 (7 bases). The V gene's germline CDR1 is MNHNY and CDR2 SVGAGI (reference sequence). This CDR3 is built from 14 residues. The CDR3 loop reads CANSYGGPTDTQYF. The DNA for the CDR3 is TGTGCCAACAGTTACGGGGGGCCGACAGATACGCAGTATTTT.

This clonotype was seen more than once but under ten times. The chain uses TRBV7-9 and TRBJ1-2; 11 bases line up with TRBD1. This CDR3 has 17 residues. CDR1 and CDR2 from the germline V gene are SEHNR and FQNEAQ (reference sequence). V was clipped by 5 bases and J by 4 bases; unmatched bases: 12. This CDR3 is CASSARTGGAFSYGYTF. As DNA, the CDR3 is TGTGCCAGCAGCGCGAGGACAGGGGGCGCTTTCTCCTATGGCTACACCTTC.

This clonotype was detected a few times. The chain uses TRBV7-8 and TRBJ1-1; 8 bases are a match to TRBD1. Germline V gene lookup returns CDR1 SGHVS and CDR2 FQNEAQ. This CDR3 region has 15 residues. Losses at the gene ends were 5 bases for V and 4 bases for J; bases not matched to a gene: 9. DNA of the CDR3: TGTGCCAGCAGCCAACAGGGGGGATGGGGCACTGAAGCTTTCTTT. This translates into CASSQQGGWGTEAFF.

This clonotype was observed many times. The chain links TRBV6-5 to TRBJ1-2; 8 nucleotides line up with TRBD1. CDR1 and CDR2 (germline): MNHEY, SVGAGI. The CDR3 loop spans 16 amino acids. V lost 2 bases, J lost 3 bases, and 8 bases stayed unmatched. The CDR3 DNA follows: TGTGCCAGCAGTTACCCTGTTCCGGGACAGGACTATGGCTACACCTTC. Protein product: CASSYPVPGQDYGYTF.

The chain recombines TRBV2 with TRBJ1-1; D may be TRBD1 (5 bases). V was shortened by 4 bases and J by 4 bases, with 19 bases between the two germline ends. CDR1 is SNHLY, CDR2 FYNNEI, per germline. This CDR3 has 16 amino acids. CDR3 sequence reads: CASSGPETAKSTEAFF. CDR3 nucleotide sequence: TGTGCCAGCAGTGGGCCAGAGACAGCTAAGAGCACTGAAGCTTTCTTT.